This T cell receptor (beta chain) was captured by sequencing in a study of T cells in Graves' hyperthyroidism and ophthalmopathy. General study points: Among thyroid clonotypes expanded above 0.001, most also appeared in blood.

Template material for amplifying TCR beta CDR3 regions consisted of RNA transcripts. TCR CDR3 underwent first-round RT-PCR with the HTBI primer set. TCRdb re-analysed the multiplex PCR reads in MiXCR, keeping a single row per CDR3 protein. Of about 700,000 distinct CDR3 sequences listed, around 13% were seen once; the top ten hold 10% to 13%. In its sample, this clonotype was seen many times. Its antigen is not identified. Graves' hyperthyroidism is called stable when ophthalmopathy does not progress within 18 months. The sequence was collected from a woman between 18 and 29 years old with Graves' hyperthyroidism. The sample was blood.

In DNA form, the CDR3 reads TGTGCCAGCAGAGAGCGGTCGACTAACGAGCAGTACTTC. It specifies CASRERSTNEQYF. The chain is built from TRBV12-3 or TRBV12-4 and TRBJ2-7, with D possibly TRBD2 on 5 matching bases. V shed 6 bases and J shed 5 bases, with 14 bases lying between them. The CDR3 is 13 amino acids.